Following are 30 T cell receptor beta chains from one sample sequenced in a study of blood T cell repertoires in COVID-19. This table comes from immunoSEQ multiplex PCR, and its TCRdb copy is limited to in-frame clones, with some not included. The sample lists a few hundred thousand clones, roughly nine tenths occurring once. The specimen was PBMCs or T cells enriched from blood (not recorded which). These receptors all come from a woman aged 55-69 years who had recovered from COVID-19.

The V and J genes are TRBV28 and TRBJ1-6; TRBD1 is a possible D gene (5 bases). Germline CDR1 is MDHEN and CDR2 is SYDVKM. Deletions cut 7 bases from V and 9 bases from J, with 10 bases between. The CDR3 length is 12 residues. In DNA, the CDR3 is TGTGCCAGCACCTCGACAGTTTCACCCCTCCACTTT. Residues: CASTSTVSPLHF.

This clone has only one observation. The chain employs TRBV24-1 and TRBJ1-6, with TRBD1 matching over 9 bases. After removal of 12 bases from V and 9 bases from J, the junction contained 8 bases not matched to a gene. In germline, CDR1 is KGHDR, CDR2 SFDVKD. The CDR3 sequence is 13 residues long. CDR3 residues: CASNRGQGSPLHF. The CDR3 bases are TGTGCCTCAAACAGGGGGCAAGGTTCACCCCTCCACTTT.

To note about this clone: Distinct nucleotide sequences in the sample also encode this CDR3. This CDR3 is CATSDPGQSTDTQYF. In DNA form, the CDR3 reads TGTGCCACCAGTGATCCGGGACAGAGCACAGATACGCAGTATTTT. V is TRBV24-1 and J is TRBJ2-3, with TRBD1 matching 7 bases. The CDR3 has 15 amino acids. V lost 3 bases to trimming and J lost 0 bases; unmatched junction nucleotides: 2. CDR1 KGHDR and CDR2 SFDVKD come from the germline V gene.

CDR3 nucleotides: TGTGCCAGCAGCTTCCCGAGCGGGACAGGGAAAATATATGGCTACACCTTC. The encoded protein is CASSFPSGTGKIYGYTF. The genes are TRBV5-6 and TRBJ1-2; 9 bases align to TRBD1. The V and J ends lost 2 bases and 5 bases, in that order; junction bases with no gene match: 13. The CDR3 spans 17 residues. Germline V CDR1 and CDR2: SGHDT, YYEEEE. Full variable domain (remainder filled in from reference TRBV5-6 and TRBJ1-2): DAGVTQSPTHLIKTRGQQVTLRCSPKSGHDTVSWYQQALGQGPQFIFQYYEEEERQRGNFPDRFSGHQFPNYSSELNVNALLLGDSALYLCASSFPSGTGKIYGYTFGSGTRLTVV.

Turning to this clone: Other DNA sequences in this sample translate to the same CDR3. The gene calls are TRBV15 and TRBJ1-5; D gene unclear. Germline-derived CDR1 and CDR2 are LNHNV and YYDKDF (reference sequence). This CDR3 region has 14 residues. Trimming shortened V by 0 bases and J by 3 bases, and 6 bases separated the two germline ends. In DNA, the CDR3 is TGTGCCACCAGCAGAGACAGGAACAATCAGCCCCAGCATTTT. This sequence encodes CATSRDRNNQPQHF.

CDR3 in amino acids: CSVAVRLQGGTEAFF. For the CDR3, the DNA is TGCAGCGTTGCCGTCCGCTTACAGGGGGGCACTGAAGCTTTCTTT. The chain carries TRBV29-1 and TRBJ1-1, with 8 bases identical to TRBD1. With 4 bases clipped from V and 4 bases from J, the junction kept 11 bases outside the gene matches. The CDR3 sequence is 15 residues long. The germline V gene has CDR1 SQVTM and CDR2 ANQGSEA.

The chain carries TRBV5-5 and TRBJ2-7; TRBD2 might be the D (6 bases). CDR1 SGHKS and CDR2 YYEKEE come from the germline V gene (reference sequence). The V gene lost 4 bases and the J gene lost 6 bases, with 14 bases spanning the gap. The CDR3 is made up of 13 amino acids. Written as DNA, the CDR3 is TGTGCCAGCAGCATGGGCGGGGTAGGCGAGCAGTACGTC. Translation: CASSMGGVGEQYV.

The chain uses TRBV19 and TRBJ2-1, with a weak D call TRBD2 (5 bases). CDR1 LNHDA and CDR2 SQIVND come from the germline V gene (reference sequence). V was clipped by 1 base and J by 12 bases, with 22 bases between them. The CDR3 is 16 residues long. The CDR3 coding sequence is TGTGCCAGTAGTATAGCCCGACCCCACCTAGAGGAGGTGCAGTTCTTC. Translation gives CASSIARPHLEEVQFF.

This chain joins TRBV7-6 and TRBJ2-1; 7 positions agree with TRBD2. This CDR3 comprises 17 residues. CDR1 SGHVS and CDR2 FNYEAQ come from the germline V gene. The junction had 9 bases not matched to a gene; V was cut back by 4 bases and J by 0 bases. CDR3: CASSWGGVKSSYNEQFF. The DNA for the CDR3 is TGTGCCAGCAGCTGGGGAGGGGTCAAAAGCTCCTACAATGAGCAGTTCTTC.

This chain connects TRBV3-1 (or the pseudogene TRBV3-2) to TRBJ1-5; D not resolved. The CDR3 is 17 residues long. Germline CDR1 reads LGHDT; CDR2 reads YNNKEL (reference sequence). The V end lost 0 bases, the J end lost 2 bases, and 14 bases lay between the germline ends. The CDR3 nucleotides read TGTGCCAGCAGCCAAGATTGGAGGGTCGGAGGCAATCAGCCCCAGCATTTT. Translating it yields CASSQDWRVGGNQPQHF.

The genes are TRBV7-8 and TRBJ1-5; TRBD1 aligns across 10 bases. Germline V gene sequence: CDR1 SGHVS, CDR2 FQNEAQ. The V gene end was trimmed by 5 bases and the J gene end by 7 bases; junction bases not matched to a gene: 5. The CDR3 consists of 14 residues. The CDR3 loop is CASSLGTGVQPQHF. CDR3 DNA sequence: TGTGCCAGCAGCCTTGGGACAGGGGTGCAGCCCCAGCATTTT.

The chain uses TRBV23-1 and TRBJ1-1; the D gene is possibly TRBD1 (5 bases). TRBV23-1 is given ORF status, its function remaining uncertain. The V and J ends lost 1 base and 4 bases respectively, with 13 bases between them. This CDR3 region has 15 residues. The CDR3 bases are TGCGCCAGCAGTCAATGGAAGGGGCGGTCCACTGAAGCTTTCTTT. Residues: CASSQWKGRSTEAFF.

This clone has only one observation. The chain links TRBV5-4 to TRBJ2-7; a weak D match, TRBD2 (6 bases). V lost 7 bases and J 2 bases, leaving 22 bases between the germline ends. From germline, CDR1 is SGHNT and CDR2 YYREEE (reference sequence). The CDR3 contains 16 residues. CDR3 nucleotides: TGTGCCAGCGGGGCCGGTCGGAGGGGAAAGGCCTACGAGCAGTACGTC. Its translation is CASGAGRRGKAYEQYV.

V and J are TRBV5-1 and TRBJ1-2; D is ambiguous. V was cut by 5 bases and J by 8 bases, with 16 bases left in between. Germline V gene lookup returns CDR1 SGHRS and CDR2 YFSETQ. This CDR3 has 13 residues. The CDR3 loop is CASSLTEGAGYTF. As DNA, the CDR3 is TGCGCCAGCAGTCTTACGGAGGGAGCCGGCTACACCTTC.

V usage is TRBV6-5 and J usage is TRBJ2-7, with 9 bases lining up with TRBD1. The CDR3 runs 15 residues. CDR1 is MNHEY and CDR2 is SVGAGI in the germline V gene. The ends lost 5 bases at V and 2 bases at J; junction bases unmatched: 7. DNA of the CDR3: TGTGCCAGCAGTACGGGACAGGGAGGTACCTACGAGCAGTACGTC. Its translation is CASSTGQGGTYEQYV.

V is TRBV5-1 and J is TRBJ1-2, with D unresolved. The germline V gene encodes CDR1 SGHRS and CDR2 YFSETQ. V lost 4 bases and J lost 1, with 11 bases in between. The CDR3 is made up of 14 amino acids. The CDR3 region has the DNA TGCGCCAGCAGCCCTTTGGACTTTAACTATGGCTACACCTTC. This codes for CASSPLDFNYGYTF.

The V gene is TRBV6-5, the J gene TRBJ2-3, with 7 bases lining up with TRBD1. V gave up 5 bases and J gave up 1 base; unmatched junction bases: 3. The CDR3 has 14 amino acids. Germline V lookup: CDR1 MNHEY, CDR2 SVGAGI. This CDR3 reads CASSLTGGTDTQYF. The CDR3 coding sequence is TGTGCCAGCAGTCTTACAGGGGGCACAGATACGCAGTATTTT.

The chain joins TRBV6-1 to TRBJ1-2; D not resolved. From germline, CDR1 is MNHNS and CDR2 SASEGT. V was shortened by 3 bases and J by 7 bases, with 15 bases between the two germline ends. The CDR3 totals 14 residues. The CDR3 is CASSESSDLRGYTF. The DNA of the CDR3 is TGTGCCAGCAGTGAGAGTAGCGATCTACGTGGCTACACCTTC.

V usage is TRBV2 and J usage is TRBJ2-2; D might be TRBD2 (5 bases). V lost 8 bases, J lost 4 bases, and 17 bases lay in between. Germline V gives CDR1 SNHLY, CDR2 FYNNEI. The CDR3 sequence is 15 residues long. The DNA for the CDR3 is TGTGCCAGCCGATCCGACCCTGGAGGCACCGGGGAGCTGTTTTTT. Translating it yields CASRSDPGGTGELFF. Full variable domain (remainder filled in from reference TRBV2 and TRBJ2-2): EPEVTQTPSHQVTQMGQEVILRCVPISNHLYFYWYRQILGQKVEFLVSFYNNEISEKSEIFDDQFSVERPDGSNFTLKIRSTKLEDSAMYFCASRSDPGGTGELFFGEGSRLTVL.

The chain joins TRBV11-2 to TRBJ1-6; D call uncertain. Germline loops: CDR1 SGHAT, CDR2 FQNNGV. The CDR3 has 13 residues. Trimming stripped 0 bases from V and 7 bases from J, with 4 bases between. The CDR3 DNA reads TGTGCCAGCAGCTTAGATATCAATTCACCCCTCCACTTT. Protein sequence: CASSLDINSPLHF.

The chain combines TRBV15 with TRBJ1-2; no firm D call. The CDR3 sequence is 13 residues long. Germline CDR1 reads LNHNV; CDR2 reads YYDKDF (reference sequence). V was shortened by 1 base and J by 4 bases, with 7 bases between the two germline ends. Here the CDR3 DNA reads TGTGCCACCAGCAGAGTGGTCGGCTATGGCTACACCTTC. Amino acid sequence: CATSRVVGYGYTF.

The chain couples TRBV28 to TRBJ2-7; 7 positions agree with TRBD1. The CDR3 length is 13 residues. With V trimmed by 6 bases and J by 4 bases, 6 bases remained unmatched. The V gene's germline CDR1 is MDHEN and CDR2 SYDVKM. CDR3 sequence reads: CASRRPGGYEQYV. DNA for the CDR3: TGTGCCAGCAGGAGACCAGGGGGTTACGAGCAGTACGTC.

V gene TRBV5-1 combines with J gene TRBJ2-4, with 8 bases identical to TRBD1. The CDR3 sequence is 17 residues long. V was pared by 4 bases and J by 2 bases, with 11 bases of the junction left unmatched. Per germline, CDR1 SGHRS and CDR2 YFSETQ. CDR3 loop: CASSPGQGGLSKNIQYF. CDR3 nucleotides: TGCGCCAGCAGCCCAGGACAGGGTGGCCTCTCCAAAAACATTCAGTACTTC. Combining the CDR3 with reference TRBV5-1 and TRBJ2-4 gives the whole variable domain KAGVTQTPRYLIKTRGQQVTLSCSPISGHRSVSWYQQTPGQGLQFLFEYFSETQRNKGNFPGRFSGRQFSNSRSEMNVSTLELGDSALYLCASSPGQGGLSKNIQYFGAGTRLSVL.

The chain uses TRBV12-5 and TRBJ2-5, with D maybe TRBD1 (5 bases). V was clipped by 1 base and J by 4 bases, with 13 bases between them. Looked up from germline, CDR1 is LGHNT and CDR2 is FRNRAP. This CDR3 has 15 residues. The CDR3, as DNA: TGTGCTAGTGGTTTGGGGACCAGGGTGGGAGAGACCCAGTACTTC. Amino acids: CASGLGTRVGETQYF.

The chain combines TRBV5-1 with TRBJ1-2, with D possibly TRBD1 on 5 matching bases. The length of the CDR3 is 13 residues. Per germline, CDR1 SGHRS and CDR2 YFSETQ. V lost 0 bases and J lost 8, with 11 bases in between. CDR3 residues: CASSLEGRGGYTF. CDR3 coding DNA: TGCGCCAGCAGCTTGGAGGGCCGGGGGGGCTACACCTTC.

This clone has just a few counts. V usage is TRBV24-1 and J usage is TRBJ2-1, with 13 bases lining up with TRBD2. From germline, CDR1 is KGHDR and CDR2 SFDVKD. V shed 3 bases and J 0 bases; nucleotides not matched to a gene: 7. The CDR3 is 19 residues long. CDR3: CATSDPGLAGKSSYNEQFF. The CDR3 bases are TGTGCCACCAGTGATCCGGGACTAGCGGGAAAGAGCTCCTACAATGAGCAGTTCTTC.

The chain links TRBV11-3 to TRBJ1-4; D perhaps matches TRBD1 (6 bases). CDR1 is SGHNT and CDR2 is YENEEA in the germline V gene. Trimming took off 4 bases at V and 6 bases at J, with 12 bases between the two ends. The CDR3 covers 14 residues. CDR3 sequence reads: CASSWGRGDEKLFF. CDR3 DNA: TGTGCCAGCAGCTGGGGGCGCGGCGATGAAAAACTGTTTTTT.

The V gene is TRBV5-1, the J gene TRBJ1-6; perhaps TRBD1 as D (6 bases). Trimming pared 4 bases from V and 7 bases from J, leaving 15 bases between. Germline lookup yields CDR1 SGHRS and CDR2 YFSETQ. This CDR3 has 15 amino acids. The CDR3 sequence is CASSRDTTSNSPLHF. CDR3 nucleotide sequence: TGCGCCAGCAGCAGGGACACCACCTCGAATTCACCCCTCCACTTT.

CDR3 nucleotide sequence: TGTGCAGTGCGGGGGGCTCTAGCCAAAAACATTCAGTACTTC. Its protein product is CAVRGALAKNIQYF. The rearrangement links TRBV2 to TRBJ2-4; 8 bases match TRBD2. CDR3 size: 14 residues. CDR1 and CDR2 (germline): SNHLY, FYNNEI.

V and J are TRBV12-5 and TRBJ2-5; 11 bases line up with TRBD2. V was pared by 6 bases and J by 5 bases, with 8 bases of the junction left unmatched. Germline lookup yields CDR1 LGHNT and CDR2 FRNRAP. This CDR3 spans 15 amino acids. The CDR3 DNA reads as TGTGCTAGTGGCCTGGGACTAGCGGCAGCGGAGACCCAGTACTTC. Protein product: CASGLGLAAAETQYF.